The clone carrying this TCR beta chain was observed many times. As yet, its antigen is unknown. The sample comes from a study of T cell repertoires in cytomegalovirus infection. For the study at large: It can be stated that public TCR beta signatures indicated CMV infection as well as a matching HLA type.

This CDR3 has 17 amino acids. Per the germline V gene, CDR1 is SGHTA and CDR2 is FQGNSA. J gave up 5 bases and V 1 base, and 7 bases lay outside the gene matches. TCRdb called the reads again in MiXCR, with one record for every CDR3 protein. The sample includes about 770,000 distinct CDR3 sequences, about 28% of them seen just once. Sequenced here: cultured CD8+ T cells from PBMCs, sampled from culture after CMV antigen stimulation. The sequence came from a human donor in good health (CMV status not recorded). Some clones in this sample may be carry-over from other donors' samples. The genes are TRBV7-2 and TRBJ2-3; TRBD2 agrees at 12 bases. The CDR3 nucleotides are TGTGCCAGCAGCTTAGGTCTAGCGGGGGGGTCGAGAGATACGCAGTATTTT. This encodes CASSLGLAGGSRDTQYF. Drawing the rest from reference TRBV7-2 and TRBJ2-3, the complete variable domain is GAGVSQSPSNKVTEKGKDVELRCDPISGHTALYWYRQSLGQGLEFLIYFQGNSAPDKSGLPSDRFSAERTGGSVSTLTIQRTQQEDSAVYLCASSLGLAGGSRDTQYFGPGTRLTVL.